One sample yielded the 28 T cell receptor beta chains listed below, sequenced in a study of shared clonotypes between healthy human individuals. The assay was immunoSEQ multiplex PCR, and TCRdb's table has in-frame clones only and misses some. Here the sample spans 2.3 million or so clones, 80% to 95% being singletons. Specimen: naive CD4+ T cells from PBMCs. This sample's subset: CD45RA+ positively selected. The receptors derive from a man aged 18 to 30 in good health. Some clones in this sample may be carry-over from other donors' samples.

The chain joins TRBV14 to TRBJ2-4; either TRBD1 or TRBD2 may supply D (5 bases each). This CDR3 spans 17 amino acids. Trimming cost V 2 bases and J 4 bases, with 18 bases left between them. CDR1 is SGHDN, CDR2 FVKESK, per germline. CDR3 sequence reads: CASSQRGLRDSKNIQYF. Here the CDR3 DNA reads TGTGCCAGCAGCCAAAGAGGGCTCCGTGACAGTAAAAACATTCAGTACTTC.

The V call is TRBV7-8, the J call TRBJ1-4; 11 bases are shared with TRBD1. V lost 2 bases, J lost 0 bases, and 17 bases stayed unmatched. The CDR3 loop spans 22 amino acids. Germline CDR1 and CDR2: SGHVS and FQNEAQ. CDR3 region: CASSLRGVWDRGFLATNEKLFF. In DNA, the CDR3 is TGTGCCAGCAGCTTACGTGGGGTGTGGGACAGGGGGTTCCTTGCAACTAATGAAAAACTGTTTTTT.

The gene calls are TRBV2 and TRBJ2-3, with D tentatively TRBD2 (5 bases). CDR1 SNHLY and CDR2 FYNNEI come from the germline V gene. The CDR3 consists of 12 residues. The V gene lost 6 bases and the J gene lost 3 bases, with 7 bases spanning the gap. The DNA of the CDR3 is TGTGCCAGCAGGTGGGAGACAGATACGCAGTATTTT. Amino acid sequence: CASRWETDTQYF.

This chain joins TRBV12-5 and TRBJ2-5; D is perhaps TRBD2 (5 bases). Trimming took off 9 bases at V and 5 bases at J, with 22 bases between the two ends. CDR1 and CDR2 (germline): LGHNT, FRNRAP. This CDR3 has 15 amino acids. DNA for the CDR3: TGTGCTAGGGCTCGATGGCCCCGGAGGCGTGAGACCCAGTACTTC. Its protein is CARARWPRRRETQYF.

The chain's CDR3 is CASQSVIEQYF. CDR3 DNA sequence: TGTGCCAGCCAGTCTGTAATCGAGCAGTACTTC. The rearrangement joins TRBV2 to TRBJ2-7; D not certain. With 8 bases removed from V and 6 bases from J, the gap between germline ends came to 11 bases. The CDR3 has 11 residues. Germline-derived CDR1 and CDR2 are SNHLY and FYNNEI.

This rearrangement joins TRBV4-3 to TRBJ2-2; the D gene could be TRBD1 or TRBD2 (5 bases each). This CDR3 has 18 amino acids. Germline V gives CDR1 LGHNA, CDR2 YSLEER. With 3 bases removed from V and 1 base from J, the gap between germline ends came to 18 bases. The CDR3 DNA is TGCGCCAGCAGCCACGGGGCCTTATGGGGTTTGAACACCGGGGAGCTGTTTTTT. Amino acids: CASSHGALWGLNTGELFF.

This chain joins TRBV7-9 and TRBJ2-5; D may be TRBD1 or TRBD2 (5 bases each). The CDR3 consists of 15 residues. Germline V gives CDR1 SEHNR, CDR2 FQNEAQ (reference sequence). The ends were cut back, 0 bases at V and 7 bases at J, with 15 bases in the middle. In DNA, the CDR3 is TGTGCCAGCAGCTTAGCCGGGACCCCCCCCCGGACCCAGTACTTC. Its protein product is CASSLAGTPPRTQYF. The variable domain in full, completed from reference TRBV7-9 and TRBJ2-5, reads DTGVSQNPRHKITKRGQNVTFRCDPISEHNRLYWYRQTLGQGPEFLTYFQNEAQLEKSRLLSDRFSAERPKGSFSTLEIQRTEQGDSAMYLCASSLAGTPPRTQYFGPGTRLLVL.

Here the CDR3 DNA reads TGCGCCAGCAGCCAAAGGAGTCAGGACAGGGGGCTTTTTGGGGCCAACGTCCTGACTTTC. Residues: CASSQRSQDRGLFGANVLTF. V usage is TRBV4-3 and J usage is TRBJ2-6, with 11 bases aligning to TRBD1. The germline CDR1 and CDR2 sequences are LGHNA and YSLEER. Trimming took 2 bases from V and 3 from J; bases not matched to a gene: 12. CDR3 size: 20 residues.

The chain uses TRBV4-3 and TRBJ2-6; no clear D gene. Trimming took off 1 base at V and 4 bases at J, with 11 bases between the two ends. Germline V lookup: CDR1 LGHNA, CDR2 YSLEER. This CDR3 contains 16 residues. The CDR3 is CASSQVGQSGANVLTF. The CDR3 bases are TGCGCCAGCAGCCAAGTCGGTCAGTCGGGGGCCAACGTCCTGACTTTC.

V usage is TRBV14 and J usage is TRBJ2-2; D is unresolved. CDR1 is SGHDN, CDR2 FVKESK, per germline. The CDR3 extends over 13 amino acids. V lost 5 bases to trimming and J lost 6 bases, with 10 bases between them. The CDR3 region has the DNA TGTGCCAGCAGCACGGCCCTGGCCGGGGAGCTGTTTTTT. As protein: CASSTALAGELFF.

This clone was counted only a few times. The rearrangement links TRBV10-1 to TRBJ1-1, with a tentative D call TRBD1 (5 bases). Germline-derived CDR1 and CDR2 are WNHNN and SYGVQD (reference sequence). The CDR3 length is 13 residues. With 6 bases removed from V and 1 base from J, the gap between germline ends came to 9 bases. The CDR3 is CASSSRGNTEAFF. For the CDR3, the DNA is TGCGCCAGCAGCTCAAGGGGGAACACTGAAGCTTTCTTT.

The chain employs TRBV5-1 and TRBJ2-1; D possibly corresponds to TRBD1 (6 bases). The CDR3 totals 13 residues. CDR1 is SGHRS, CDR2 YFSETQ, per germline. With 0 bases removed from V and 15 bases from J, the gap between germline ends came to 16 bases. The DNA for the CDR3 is TGCGCCAGCAGCTTGGCCACCTACAGGGTGCCGTTCTTC. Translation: CASSLATYRVPFF.

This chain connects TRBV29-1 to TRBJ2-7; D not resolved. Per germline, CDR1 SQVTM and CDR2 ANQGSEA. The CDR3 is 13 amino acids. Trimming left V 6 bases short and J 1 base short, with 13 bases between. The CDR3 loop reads CSVARTQSYEQYF. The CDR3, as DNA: TGCAGCGTCGCCCGGACCCAATCCTACGAGCAGTACTTC.

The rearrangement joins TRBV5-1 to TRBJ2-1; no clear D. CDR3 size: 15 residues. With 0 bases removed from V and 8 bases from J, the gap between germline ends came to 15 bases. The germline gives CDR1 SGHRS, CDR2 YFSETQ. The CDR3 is CASSLDWQHFYEQFF. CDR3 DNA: TGCGCCAGCAGCTTGGACTGGCAACATTTCTATGAGCAGTTCTTC.

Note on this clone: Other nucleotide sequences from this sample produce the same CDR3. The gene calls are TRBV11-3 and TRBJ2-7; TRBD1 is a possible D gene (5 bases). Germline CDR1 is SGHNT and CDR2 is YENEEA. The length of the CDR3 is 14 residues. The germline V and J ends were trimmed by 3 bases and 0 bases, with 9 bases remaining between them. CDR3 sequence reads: CASSLTASSYEQYF. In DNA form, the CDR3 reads TGTGCCAGCAGCTTGACAGCTAGCTCCTACGAGCAGTACTTC.

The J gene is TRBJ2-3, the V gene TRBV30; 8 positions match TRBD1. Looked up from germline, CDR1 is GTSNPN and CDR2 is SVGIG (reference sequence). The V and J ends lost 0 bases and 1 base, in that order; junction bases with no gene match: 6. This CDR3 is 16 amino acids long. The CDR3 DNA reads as TGTGCCTGGAGTGTAGGACAGGGTTCTCGCACAGATACGCAGTATTTT. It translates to CAWSVGQGSRTDTQYF.

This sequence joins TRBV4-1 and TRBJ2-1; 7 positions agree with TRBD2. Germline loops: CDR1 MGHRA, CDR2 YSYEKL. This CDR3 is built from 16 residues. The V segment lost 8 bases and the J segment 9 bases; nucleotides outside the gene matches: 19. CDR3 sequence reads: CASVQEAGVPWSEQFF. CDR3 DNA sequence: TGCGCCAGCGTTCAAGAGGCGGGAGTTCCCTGGTCTGAGCAGTTCTTC.

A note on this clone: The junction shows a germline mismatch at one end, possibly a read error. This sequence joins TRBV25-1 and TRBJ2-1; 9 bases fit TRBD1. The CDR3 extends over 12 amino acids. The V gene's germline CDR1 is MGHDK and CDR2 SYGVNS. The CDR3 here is CASSEDRGGLVF. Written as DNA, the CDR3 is TGTGCCAGCAGTGAGGACAGGGGCGGGTTGGTCTTC.

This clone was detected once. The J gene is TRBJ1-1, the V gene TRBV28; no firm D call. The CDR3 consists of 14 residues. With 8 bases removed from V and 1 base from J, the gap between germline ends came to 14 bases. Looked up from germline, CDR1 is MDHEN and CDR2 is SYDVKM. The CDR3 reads CASRPHAGNTEAFF. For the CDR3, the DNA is TGTGCCAGCCGCCCCCACGCGGGGAACACTGAAGCTTTCTTT. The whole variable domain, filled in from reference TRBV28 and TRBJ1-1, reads DVKVTQSSRYLVKRTGEKVFLECVQDMDHENMFWYRQDPGLGLRLIYFSYDVKMKEKGDIPEGYSVSREKKERFSLILESASTNQTSMYLCASRPHAGNTEAFFGQGTRLTVV.

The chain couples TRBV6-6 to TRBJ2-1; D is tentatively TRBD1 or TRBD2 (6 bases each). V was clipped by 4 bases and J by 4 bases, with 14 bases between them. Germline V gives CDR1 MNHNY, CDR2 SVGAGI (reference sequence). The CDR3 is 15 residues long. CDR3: CASSLMGGEYNEQFF. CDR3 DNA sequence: TGTGCCAGCAGTTTGATGGGGGGCGAGTACAATGAGCAGTTCTTC.

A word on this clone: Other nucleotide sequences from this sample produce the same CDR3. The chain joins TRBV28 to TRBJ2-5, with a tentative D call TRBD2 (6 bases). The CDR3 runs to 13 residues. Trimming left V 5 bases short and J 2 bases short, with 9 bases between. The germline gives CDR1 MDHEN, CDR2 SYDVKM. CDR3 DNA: TGTGCCAGCAGTCCCGGGGGTCAAGAGACCCAGTACTTC. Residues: CASSPGGQETQYF.

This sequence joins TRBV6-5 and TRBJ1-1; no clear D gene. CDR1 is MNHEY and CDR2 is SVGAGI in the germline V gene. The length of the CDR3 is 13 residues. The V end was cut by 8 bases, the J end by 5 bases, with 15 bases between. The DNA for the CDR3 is TGTGCCAGCCTGAGGGAGGGAGGAACTGAAGCTTTCTTT. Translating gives CASLREGGTEAFF.

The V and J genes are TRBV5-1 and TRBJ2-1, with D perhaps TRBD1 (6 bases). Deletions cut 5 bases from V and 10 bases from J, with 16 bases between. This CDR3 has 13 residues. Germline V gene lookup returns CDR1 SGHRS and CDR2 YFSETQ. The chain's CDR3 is CASRFGPGEEQFF. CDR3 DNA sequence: TGCGCCAGCAGATTTGGCCCAGGGGAAGAGCAGTTCTTC.

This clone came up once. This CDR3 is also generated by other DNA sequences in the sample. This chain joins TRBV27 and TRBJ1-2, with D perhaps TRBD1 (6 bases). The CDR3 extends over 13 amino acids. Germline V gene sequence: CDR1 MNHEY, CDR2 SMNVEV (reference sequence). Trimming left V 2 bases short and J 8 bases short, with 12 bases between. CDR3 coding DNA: TGTGCCAGCAGTTTAAGGCCAGGGGTCGGCTACACCTTC. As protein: CASSLRPGVGYTF.

The CDR3 reads CASSPSTSRNTGELFF. The CDR3 DNA is TGTGCCAGCAGCCCGAGTACTAGCCGGAACACCGGGGAGCTGTTTTTT. The rearrangement uses TRBV5-4 and TRBJ2-2, with a tentative D call TRBD2 (6 bases). Germline loops: CDR1 SGHNT, CDR2 YYREEE (reference sequence). This CDR3 comprises 16 residues. Between the trimmed V and J ends, which lost 4 bases and 1 base, there was a span of 14 bases.

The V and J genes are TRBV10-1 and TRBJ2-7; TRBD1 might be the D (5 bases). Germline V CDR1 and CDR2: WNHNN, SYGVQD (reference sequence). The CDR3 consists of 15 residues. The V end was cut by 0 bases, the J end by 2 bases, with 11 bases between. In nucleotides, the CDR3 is TGCGCCAGCAGTGAGTCGGGGCAGCCTCCCTACGAGCAGTACTTC. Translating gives CASSESGQPPYEQYF.

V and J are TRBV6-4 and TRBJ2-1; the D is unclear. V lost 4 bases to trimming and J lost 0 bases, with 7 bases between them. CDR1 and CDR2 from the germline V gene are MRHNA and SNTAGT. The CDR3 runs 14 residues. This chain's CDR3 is CASSVATSYNEQFF. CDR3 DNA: TGTGCCAGCAGTGTCGCCACCTCCTACAATGAGCAGTTCTTC.

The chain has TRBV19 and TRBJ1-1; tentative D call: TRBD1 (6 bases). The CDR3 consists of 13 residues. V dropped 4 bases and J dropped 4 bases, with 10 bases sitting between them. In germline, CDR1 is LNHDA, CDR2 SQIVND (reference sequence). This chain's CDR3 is CASSTGAGTEAFF. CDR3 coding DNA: TGTGCCAGTAGTACAGGGGCGGGCACTGAAGCTTTCTTT.